This TCR beta chain was documented in a study of T cells after yellow fever vaccination. This clonotype was found many times. TCRdb analysed the 5' RACE reads with MiXCR anew, one entry per CDR3 protein. The table lists fewer than 450,000 distinct CDR3 sequences, around 10% of them singletons. This TCR was recovered from a man younger than 35 who received the YFV17D yellow fever vaccine. The material was PBMCs, obtained on the day of the first yellow fever vaccination.

This chain's CDR3 is CASSLQFGQGAGYTF. Here the CDR3 DNA reads TGTGCCAGCAGCCTACAGTTCGGGCAGGGGGCTGGCTACACCTTC. The chain is built from TRBV7-2 and TRBJ1-2, with 8 bases aligning to TRBD1. The CDR3 is made up of 15 amino acids. Trimming cost V 5 bases and J 7 bases; bases outside gene matches: 12. Germline V CDR1 and CDR2: SGHTA, FQGNSA.